The sample holds a few counts of the clone carrying this T cell receptor beta chain. The antigen remains unidentified. This entry is derived from a study of T cell responses to AZD1222 COVID-19 vaccine. General study results and limits: No repertoire was sampled before or during the peak T cell response, only after it. Clonal diversity may have been underestimated in mostly white British donors.

TCRdb keeps only in-frame clones here, not all; method: immunoSEQ multiplex PCR. This table has approximately 260,000 clones, over 85% appearing once. This CDR3 is built from 14 residues. The ends lost 6 bases at V and 6 bases at J; junction bases unmatched: 11. CDR1 SQVTM and CDR2 ANQGSEA come from the germline V gene. The sequence was collected from an adult in good health. V gene TRBV29-1 combines with J gene TRBJ1-1, with TRBD1 matching 9 bases. Sequences were derived from peripheral blood, sampled on day 0 of AZD1222 vaccination. The DNA of the CDR3 is TGCAGCGTCCACGCCGGGACAGGGACTTCTGAAGCTTTCTTT. Translated: CSVHAGTGTSEAFF.